Included here is one T cell receptor (beta chain) sequence, with context. Its antigen is unknown. The method was immunoSEQ multiplex PCR; TCRdb's version includes in-frame clones alone and lacks a portion of them. The sample has about 100,000 clones, about 88% seen once. The data originate from a study of T cell responses to AZD1222 COVID-19 vaccine. The length of the CDR3 is 13 residues. V shed 1 base and J shed 2 bases, with 6 bases lying between them. Findings of the study overall: Among the donors, most were white British and more were female, and clonal diversity was possibly underestimated. The reported proportion of spike-specific TCRs targeting unmutated variant regions was nearly half. Vaccine-associated CD4 TCRs ranged over spike, dominating at 160-218 and 743-854. Only after the peak T cell response were repertoires sampled.

This chain uses TRBV12-3 or TRBV12-4 with TRBJ2-7, with D unclear. Sequencing was performed on peripheral blood, taken on day 0 of AZD1222 vaccination. This TCR derives from an adult in good health. The CDR3 nucleotides read TGTGCCAGCAGTTTAGTCACAACCTACGAGCAGTACTTC. Protein: CASSLVTTYEQYF.